What follows are 29 T cell receptor beta chains derived from one specimen sequenced in a study of breast tumors, draining lymph nodes, adjacent tissues. TCRdb passed the multiplex PCR reads through MiXCR, listing each CDR3 protein once. The repertoire holds tens of thousands of distinct CDR3 sequences, with roughly 19% as singletons. Axillary draining lymph nodes of breast cancer patients supplied the node samples. Specimen: axillary lymph node tissue. Receptor source: a female donor with breast cancer. Some clones in this sample may be carry-over from other donors' samples.

This clonotype was seen more than once but under ten times. The V gene is TRBV30, the J gene TRBJ1-3, with 11 bases identical to TRBD1. V dropped 1 base and J dropped 5; count of bases not matched to a gene: 7. This CDR3 has 16 amino acids. CDR1 GTSNPN and CDR2 SVGIG come from the germline V gene (reference sequence). The CDR3 bases are TGTGCCTGGAGTGAAAGCGGGACAGGGGGTAGAAACACCATATATTTT. It yields the protein CAWSESGTGGRNTIYF.

This sequence joins TRBV18 and TRBJ2-7, with D perhaps TRBD2 (6 bases). CDR1 and CDR2 from the germline V gene are KGHSH and LQKENI. The ends were cut back, 3 bases at V and 7 bases at J, with 22 bases in the middle. This CDR3 comprises 16 residues. CDR3 nucleotide sequence: TGTGCCAGCTCACCCCCTAGCGCAGCCTCCTGCGGGGAGCAGTACTTC. Translation: CASSPPSAASCGEQYF.

This clonotype was counted ten times or more. The V and J genes are TRBV6-1 and TRBJ1-6, with no clear D. The germline CDR1 and CDR2 sequences are MNHNS and SASEGT. The ends were cut back, 1 base at V and 10 bases at J, with 14 bases in the middle. The CDR3 length is 15 residues. In nucleotides, the CDR3 is TGTGCCAGCAGTGAAGAGGGTCAGGCAGGCTCACCCCTCCACTTT. Translated, it gives CASSEEGQAGSPLHF.

This clonotype came up many times. This CDR3 reads CAISSPGLAYNEQFF. The DNA for the CDR3 is TGTGCCATCAGTTCACCGGGACTAGCCTACAATGAGCAGTTCTTC. The chain links TRBV10-3 to TRBJ2-1; TRBD2 aligns across 8 bases. The CDR3 is made up of 15 amino acids. J lost 2 bases, V lost 5 bases, and 5 bases had no gene match. From germline, CDR1 is ENHRY and CDR2 SYGVKD.

This clonotype was found many times. The rearrangement joins TRBV12-3 or TRBV12-4 to TRBJ2-2; 11 bases fit TRBD2. The junction had 1 base not matched to a gene; V was cut back by 4 bases and J by 3 bases. The CDR3 is made up of 15 amino acids. CDR3 coding DNA: TGTGCCAGCAGTTATAGCGGGAGGGACACCGGGGAGCTGTTTTTT. Translating gives CASSYSGRDTGELFF.

As regards this clonotype: A read error is possible here, since a much larger clone lies one base away. The CDR3 region is CASSLDRGLSQPQHF. The CDR3 DNA reads as TGTGCCAGCAGCCTGGACAGGGGGCTAAGTCAGCCCCAGCATTTT. V gene TRBV14 combines with J gene TRBJ1-5; TRBD1 matches 11 bases. V lost 4 bases and J lost 6; bases outside the gene matches: 5. The CDR3 runs 15 residues. Germline CDR1 SGHDN, CDR2 FVKESK.

This clonotype was picked up many times. The rearrangement joins TRBV10-3 to TRBJ1-3; the D is unclear. V was shortened by 0 bases and J by 0 bases, with 3 bases between the two germline ends. The germline V gene encodes CDR1 ENHRY and CDR2 SYGVKD. The CDR3 has 14 amino acids. The CDR3 is CAISESISGNTIYF. The CDR3 DNA reads as TGTGCCATCAGTGAGTCCATCTCTGGAAACACCATATATTTT.

This clonotype was recorded many times. DNA for the CDR3: TGTGCCAGCAGTCCACCGGGTACCTACGAGCAGTACTTC. Protein product: CASSPPGTYEQYF. V and J are TRBV6-6 and TRBJ2-7; no firm D call. Germline V lookup: CDR1 MNHNY, CDR2 SVGAGI (reference sequence). This CDR3 region has 13 residues. The V end lost 5 bases, the J end lost 2 bases, and 10 bases lay between the germline ends.

This clonotype was counted many times. The CDR3 is CASSPTGGESYEQYF. The CDR3 region has the DNA TGTGCCAGCAGCCCGACAGGGGGGGAATCCTACGAGCAGTACTTC. The rearrangement joins TRBV7-6 to TRBJ2-7; 9 nucleotides line up with TRBD1. CDR1 and CDR2 (germline): SGHVS, FNYEAQ. With 5 bases clipped from V and 1 base from J, the junction kept 6 bases outside the gene matches. This CDR3 contains 15 residues.

This clonotype was counted at least ten times. The V and J genes are TRBV3-1 and TRBJ1-6; D might be TRBD1 (5 bases). Germline CDR1 reads LGHDT; CDR2 reads YNNKEL (reference sequence). The germline V and J ends were trimmed by 0 bases and 14 bases, with 17 bases remaining between them. The CDR3 runs 15 residues. CDR3 amino acids: CASSQDGRGTQSLHF. CDR3 bases: TGTGCCAGCAGCCAAGATGGACGGGGGACTCAGTCCCTCCACTTT.

This clonotype was counted ten times or more. The chain joins TRBV6-1 to TRBJ1-2, with TRBD1 matching 9 bases. CDR1 is MNHNS, CDR2 SASEGT, per germline. The V and J ends lost 1 base and 9 bases, in that order; junction bases with no gene match: 15. The CDR3 loop spans 17 amino acids. The CDR3: CASSEGGVQGAKSSYTF. The CDR3 DNA reads TGTGCCAGCAGTGAAGGAGGCGTACAGGGGGCAAAATCTAGCTACACCTTC.

This clonotype was recorded many times. The gene calls are TRBV9 and TRBJ2-5; 8 bases map to TRBD1. Germline CDR1 SGDLS, CDR2 YYNGEE. The CDR3 consists of 13 residues. After removal of 0 bases from V and 5 bases from J, the junction contained 0 bases not matched to a gene. The CDR3, as DNA: TGTGCCAGCAGCGTAGACAGGGGGGAGACCCAGTACTTC. This codes for CASSVDRGETQYF.

Many counts were recorded for this clonotype. The chain recombines TRBV5-6 with TRBJ2-3; D gene unclear. Germline CDR1 is SGHDT and CDR2 is YYEEEE. The CDR3 extends over 16 amino acids. V gave up 2 bases and J gave up 2 bases, with 15 bases separating them. The CDR3 nucleotides read TGTGCCAGCAGCTTAGTGGCGGCGGTGGACACAGATACGCAGTATTTT. Translation: CASSLVAAVDTDTQYF.

This clonotype was recorded many times. The rearrangement uses TRBV11-3 and TRBJ2-7; unclear D gene. The CDR3 length is 13 residues. Trimming left V 5 bases short and J 6 bases short, with 14 bases between. Germline lookup yields CDR1 SGHNT and CDR2 YENEEA. The CDR3 region has the DNA TGTGCCAGCAGCCGTCGGCTGGGTGTCGAGCAGTACTTC. It encodes CASSRRLGVEQYF.

The chain links TRBV28 to TRBJ1-5; D possibly corresponds to TRBD1 (5 bases). The CDR3 is 12 amino acids. The V end lost 11 bases, the J end lost 9 bases, and 17 bases lay between the germline ends. CDR1 MDHEN and CDR2 SYDVKM come from the germline V gene. CDR3 region: CAAEQVDLPQHF. CDR3 in DNA: TGTGCCGCCGAACAGGTAGATCTGCCCCAGCATTTT.

This clonotype was recorded many times. The CDR3 nucleotides are TGCAGTGCTAGTGGGAGAGAAATTCAGTACTTC. It encodes CSASGREIQYF. The chain is built from TRBV20-1 and TRBJ2-4; TRBD2 is a possible D gene (5 bases). This CDR3 has 11 residues. From germline, CDR1 is DFQATT and CDR2 SNEGSKA (reference sequence). Trimming took off 3 bases at V and 10 bases at J, with 10 bases between the two ends.

This clonotype has a count of ten or more. J is TRBJ2-7 and V is TRBV7-8; 10 positions agree with TRBD2. This CDR3 has 15 residues. The V gene end was trimmed by 7 bases and the J gene end by 0 bases; junction bases not matched to a gene: 6. The germline V gene encodes CDR1 SGHVS and CDR2 FQNEAQ. This CDR3 reads CASNPSGRGSYEQYF. DNA of the CDR3: TGTGCCAGCAACCCTAGCGGGAGAGGCTCCTACGAGCAGTACTTC.

The chain is built from TRBV7-2 and TRBJ2-2, with D maybe TRBD1 (6 bases). CDR1 SGHTA and CDR2 FQGNSA come from the germline V gene. The germline V and J ends were trimmed by 5 bases and 13 bases, with 23 bases remaining between them. The CDR3 extends over 15 amino acids. CDR3 DNA sequence: TGTGCCAGCAGCCTCCAGGGGCTTGGCACCAGGGGGCTGTTTTTT. Translation: CASSLQGLGTRGLFF. Using reference TRBV7-2 and TRBJ2-2 for the parts outside the CDR3, the full variable domain is GAGVSQSPSNKVTEKGKDVELRCDPISGHTALYWYRQSLGQGLEFLIYFQGNSAPDKSGLPSDRFSAERTGGSVSTLTIQRTQQEDSAVYLCASSLQGLGTRGLFFGEGSRLTVL.

By share, this clonotype ranks as medium-sized. J is TRBJ1-2 and V is TRBV10-3; maybe TRBD1 (6 bases). The CDR3 extends over 13 amino acids. V dropped 7 bases and J dropped 2 bases, with 11 bases sitting between them. Germline-derived CDR1 and CDR2 are ENHRY and SYGVKD. The CDR3 here is CAINNDRNYGYTF. CDR3 coding DNA: TGTGCCATCAATAACGACAGGAACTATGGCTACACCTTC.

This clonotype was counted a few times. This chain joins TRBV7-3 and TRBJ2-7, with 7 positions matching TRBD2. The CDR3 is 16 residues long. V trimming: 5 bases; J trimming: 0 bases; junction bases outside the gene matches: 10. Germline V gene sequence: CDR1 SGHTA, CDR2 FQGTGA. CDR3: CASSLGPAGSSYEQYF. The CDR3 DNA is TGTGCCAGCAGCCTGGGCCCAGCGGGGAGCTCCTACGAGCAGTACTTC.

A single count supports this clonotype. One junction end disagrees with the germline gene, perhaps due to a read error. This chain connects TRBV28 to TRBJ2-2, with no clear D. The CDR3 spans 14 residues. Germline lookup yields CDR1 MDHEN and CDR2 SYDVKM. The CDR3: CASSTPTNIGELFF. Here the CDR3 DNA reads TGTGCCAGTTCGACACCGACGAACATCGGGGAGCTGTTTTTT. Drawing the rest from reference TRBV28 and TRBJ2-2, the complete variable domain is DVKVTQSSRYLVKRTGEKVFLECVQDMDHENMFWYRQDPGLGLRLIYFSYDVKMKEKGDIPEGYSVSREKKERFSLILESASTNQTSMYLCASSTPTNIGELFFGEGSRLTVL.

This clonotype was seen repeatedly, ten times or more. The chain couples TRBV5-1 to TRBJ1-4; the D gene is possibly TRBD1 (5 bases). The CDR3 has 15 residues. Trimming removed 1 base from V and 8 bases from J, with 15 bases in between. The V gene's germline CDR1 is SGHRS and CDR2 YFSETQ. The CDR3 sequence: CASSLMGDPREKLFF. In DNA form, the CDR3 reads TGCGCCAGCAGCTTGATGGGGGATCCGCGCGAAAAACTGTTTTTT.

This clonotype was picked up many times. The chain uses TRBV10-3 and TRBJ1-5; no clear D gene. There are 14 residues in the CDR3. V lost 2 bases and J lost 5, with 10 bases in between. The germline gives CDR1 ENHRY, CDR2 SYGVKD. DNA for the CDR3: TGTGCCATCAGTGAGATACCCAGAGATCAGCCCCAGCATTTT. Amino acids: CAISEIPRDQPQHF.

In this sample, this clonotype turned up many times. V gene TRBV20-1 combines with J gene TRBJ2-7; 13 nucleotides match TRBD2. This CDR3 has 14 amino acids. The V gene's germline CDR1 is DFQATT and CDR2 SNEGSKA (reference sequence). Trimming took 3 bases from V and 4 from J; bases not matched to a gene: 3. Here the CDR3 reads CSARGLAGMYEQYF. In DNA, the CDR3 is TGCAGTGCTAGGGGACTAGCGGGAATGTACGAGCAGTACTTC.

The sample holds a few counts of this clonotype. The chain joins TRBV11-3 to TRBJ2-1, with 8 bases lining up with TRBD2. V gave up 5 bases and J gave up 4 bases; unmatched junction bases: 1. In germline, CDR1 is SGHNT, CDR2 YENEEA. The CDR3 runs 13 residues. In nucleotides, the CDR3 is TGTGCCAGCAGCCGCGGGAGGTACAATGAGCAGTTCTTC. It encodes CASSRGRYNEQFF.

In its sample, this clonotype was seen many times. The chain couples TRBV4-2 to TRBJ1-2; no clear D. Trimming stripped 0 bases from V and 7 bases from J, with 9 bases between. CDR3 length: 13 amino acids. Germline CDR1 is LGHNA and CDR2 is YNFKEQ. CDR3 DNA sequence: TGTGCCAGCAGCCAAGATAATCGTCTTGGCTACACCTTC. Residues: CASSQDNRLGYTF.

The table lists this clonotype with a few counts. The J gene is TRBJ2-4, the V gene TRBV20-1; D gene ambiguous. V shed 4 bases and J shed 13 bases, with 14 bases lying between them. In germline, CDR1 is DFQATT, CDR2 SNEGSKA (reference sequence). The CDR3 is 11 residues long. CDR3 sequence reads: CSATPKLAQYF. The CDR3 bases are TGCAGTGCTACGCCTAAATTAGCCCAGTACTTC.

This clonotype appeared many times. The chain combines TRBV5-1 with TRBJ2-2; the D is unclear. Germline V CDR1 and CDR2: SGHRS, YFSETQ. The CDR3 is 12 residues long. V was clipped by 3 bases and J by 4 bases, with 4 bases between them. As DNA, the CDR3 is TGCGCCAGCAGCTCTCTCACCGGGGAGCTGTTTTTT. This translates into CASSSLTGELFF.

In this sample, this clonotype turned up many times. The chain recombines TRBV4-3 with TRBJ2-2; D not certain. Per the germline V gene, CDR1 is LGHNA and CDR2 is YSLEER. The CDR3 totals 15 residues. Deletions cut 1 base from V and 7 bases from J, with 13 bases between. The CDR3 loop reads CASSQGMEPGGELFF. In DNA form, the CDR3 reads TGCGCCAGCAGCCAAGGAATGGAACCCGGCGGGGAGCTGTTTTTT.